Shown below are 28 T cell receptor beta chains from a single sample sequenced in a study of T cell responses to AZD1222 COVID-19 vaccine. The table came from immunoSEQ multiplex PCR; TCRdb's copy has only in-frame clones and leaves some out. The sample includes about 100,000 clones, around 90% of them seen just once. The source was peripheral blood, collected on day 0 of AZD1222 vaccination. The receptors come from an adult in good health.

The CDR3 DNA follows: TGCGCCAGCAGCCCCGGACAGATGAACTCGAACACTGAAGCTTTCTTT. Translated: CASSPGQMNSNTEAFF. The rearrangement joins TRBV5-1 to TRBJ1-1; D might be TRBD1 (6 bases). This CDR3 is 16 amino acids long. CDR1 and CDR2 from the germline V gene are SGHRS and YFSETQ. Deletions cut 4 bases from V and 1 base from J, with 17 bases between. Complete variable domain (other parts from reference TRBV5-1 and TRBJ1-1): KAGVTQTPRYLIKTRGQQVTLSCSPISGHRSVSWYQQTPGQGLQFLFEYFSETQRNKGNFPGRFSGRQFSNSRSEMNVSTLELGDSALYLCASSPGQMNSNTEAFFGQGTRLTVV.

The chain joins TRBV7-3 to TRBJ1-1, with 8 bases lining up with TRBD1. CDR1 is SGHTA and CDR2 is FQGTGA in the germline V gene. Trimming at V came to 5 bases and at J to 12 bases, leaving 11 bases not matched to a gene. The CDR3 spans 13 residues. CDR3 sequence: CASSPGQGSMTFF. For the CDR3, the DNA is TGTGCCAGCAGCCCTGGACAGGGAAGCATGACTTTCTTT.

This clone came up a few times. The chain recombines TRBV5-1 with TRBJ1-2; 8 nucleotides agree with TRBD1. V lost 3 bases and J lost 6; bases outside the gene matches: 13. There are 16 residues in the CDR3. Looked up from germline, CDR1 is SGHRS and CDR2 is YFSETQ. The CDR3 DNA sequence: TGCGCCAGCAGCTCAGACAGGGGCGGAAGGGGACATGGCTACACCTTC. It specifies CASSSDRGGRGHGYTF.

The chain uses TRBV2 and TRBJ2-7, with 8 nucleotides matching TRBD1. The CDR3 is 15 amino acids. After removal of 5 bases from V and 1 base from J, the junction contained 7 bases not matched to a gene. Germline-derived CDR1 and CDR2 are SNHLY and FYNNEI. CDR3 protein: CASSSQGVRSYEQYF. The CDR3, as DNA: TGTGCCAGCAGTTCACAGGGGGTCAGGTCCTACGAGCAGTACTTC.

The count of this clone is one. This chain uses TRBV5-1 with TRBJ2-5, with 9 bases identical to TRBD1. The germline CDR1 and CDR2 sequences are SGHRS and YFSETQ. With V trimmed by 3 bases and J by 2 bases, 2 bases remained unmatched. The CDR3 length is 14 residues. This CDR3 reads CASSSGTGQETQYF. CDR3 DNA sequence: TGCGCCAGCAGCTCCGGGACAGGGCAAGAGACCCAGTACTTC.

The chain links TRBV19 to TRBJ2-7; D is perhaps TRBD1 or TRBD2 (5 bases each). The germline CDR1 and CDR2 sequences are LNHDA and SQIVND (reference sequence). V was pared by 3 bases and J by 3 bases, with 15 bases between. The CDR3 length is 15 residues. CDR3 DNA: TGTGCCAGTAGTATCTTTCCGGGACCGGACTACGAGCAGTACTTC. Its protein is CASSIFPGPDYEQYF.

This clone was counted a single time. CDR3 loop: CASSLEHVNYGYTF. CDR3 in DNA: TGCGCCAGCAGCTTGGAACATGTTAACTATGGCTACACCTTC. V gene TRBV5-1 combines with J gene TRBJ1-2, with unresolved D. This CDR3 is built from 14 residues. Germline lookup yields CDR1 SGHRS and CDR2 YFSETQ. Trimming removed 0 bases from V and 1 base from J, with 7 bases in between.

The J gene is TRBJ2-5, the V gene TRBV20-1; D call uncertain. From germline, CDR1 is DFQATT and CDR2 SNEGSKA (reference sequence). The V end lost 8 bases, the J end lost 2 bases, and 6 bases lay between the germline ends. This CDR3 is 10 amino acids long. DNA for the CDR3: TGCAGTCCTACGCAAGAGACCCAGTACTTC. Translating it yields CSPTQETQYF.

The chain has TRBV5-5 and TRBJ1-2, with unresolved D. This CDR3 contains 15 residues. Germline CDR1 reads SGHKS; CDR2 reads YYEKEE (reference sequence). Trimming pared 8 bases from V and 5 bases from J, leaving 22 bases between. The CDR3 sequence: CARPRSTCGLYGYTF. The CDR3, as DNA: TGTGCCAGGCCACGCAGTACATGTGGGTTATATGGCTACACCTTC.

The DNA of the CDR3 is TGTGCCAGCAGCTCCTTCAGGCTATCGAGCTCCTACGAGCAGTACTTC. Encoded protein: CASSSFRLSSSYEQYF. This chain joins TRBV5-6 and TRBJ2-7; D is unresolved. Germline V gives CDR1 SGHDT, CDR2 YYEEEE. This CDR3 is 16 amino acids long. Deletions cut 3 bases from V and 0 bases from J, with 16 bases between.

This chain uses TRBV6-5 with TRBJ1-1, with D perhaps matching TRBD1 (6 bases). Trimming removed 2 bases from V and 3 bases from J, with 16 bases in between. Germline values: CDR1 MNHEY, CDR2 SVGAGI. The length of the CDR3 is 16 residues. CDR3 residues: CASSYGWGPRDTEAFF. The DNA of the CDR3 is TGTGCCAGCAGTTACGGCTGGGGGCCGAGAGACACTGAAGCTTTCTTT.

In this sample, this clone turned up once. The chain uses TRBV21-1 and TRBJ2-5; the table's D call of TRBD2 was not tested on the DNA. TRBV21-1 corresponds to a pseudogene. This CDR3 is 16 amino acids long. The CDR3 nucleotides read TGTGCCAGCAGCAAAGGTGGACTAGCGGGACAAGAGACCCAGTACTTC. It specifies CASSKGGLAGQETQYF.

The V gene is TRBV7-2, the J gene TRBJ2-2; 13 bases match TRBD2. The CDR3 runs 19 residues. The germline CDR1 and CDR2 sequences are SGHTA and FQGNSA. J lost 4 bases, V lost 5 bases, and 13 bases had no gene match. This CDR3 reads CASSRRTSGSRVGTGELFF. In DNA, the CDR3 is TGTGCCAGCAGCCGGAGGACTAGCGGGAGCAGGGTGGGCACCGGGGAGCTGTTTTTT. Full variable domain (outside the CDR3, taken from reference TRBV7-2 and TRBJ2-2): GAGVSQSPSNKVTEKGKDVELRCDPISGHTALYWYRQSLGQGLEFLIYFQGNSAPDKSGLPSDRFSAERTGGSVSTLTIQRTQQEDSAVYLCASSRRTSGSRVGTGELFFGEGSRLTVL.

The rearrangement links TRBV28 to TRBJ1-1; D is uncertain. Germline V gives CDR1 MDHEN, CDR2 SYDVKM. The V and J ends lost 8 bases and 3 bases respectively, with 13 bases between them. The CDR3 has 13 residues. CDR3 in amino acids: CASAPTEDTEAFF. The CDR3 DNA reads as TGTGCCAGCGCCCCTACAGAGGACACTGAAGCTTTCTTT.

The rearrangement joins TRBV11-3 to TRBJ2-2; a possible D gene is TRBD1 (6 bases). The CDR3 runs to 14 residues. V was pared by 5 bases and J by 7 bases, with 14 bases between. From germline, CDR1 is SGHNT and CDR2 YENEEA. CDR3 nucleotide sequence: TGTGCCAGCAGCCCCGGGACAATGAGCGGGGAGCTGTTTTTT. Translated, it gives CASSPGTMSGELFF.

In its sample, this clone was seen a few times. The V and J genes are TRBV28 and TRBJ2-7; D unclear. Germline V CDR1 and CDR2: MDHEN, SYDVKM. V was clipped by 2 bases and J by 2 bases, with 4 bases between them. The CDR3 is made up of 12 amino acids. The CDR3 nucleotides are TGTGCCAGCAGTTTAATGGCCTACGAGCAGTACTTC. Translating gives CASSLMAYEQYF.

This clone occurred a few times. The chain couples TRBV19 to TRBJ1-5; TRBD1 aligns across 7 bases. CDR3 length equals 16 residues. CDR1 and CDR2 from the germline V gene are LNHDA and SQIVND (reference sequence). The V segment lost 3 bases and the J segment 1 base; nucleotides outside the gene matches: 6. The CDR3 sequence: CASSIRVQGSNQPQHF. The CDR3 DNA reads TGTGCCAGTAGTATTCGGGTACAGGGGAGCAATCAGCCCCAGCATTTT.

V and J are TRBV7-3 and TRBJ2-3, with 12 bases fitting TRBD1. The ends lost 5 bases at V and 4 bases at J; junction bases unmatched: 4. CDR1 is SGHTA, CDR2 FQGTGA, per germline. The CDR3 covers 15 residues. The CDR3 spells CASSKGQGAADTQYF. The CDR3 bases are TGTGCCAGCAGCAAGGGACAGGGGGCCGCAGATACGCAGTATTTT.

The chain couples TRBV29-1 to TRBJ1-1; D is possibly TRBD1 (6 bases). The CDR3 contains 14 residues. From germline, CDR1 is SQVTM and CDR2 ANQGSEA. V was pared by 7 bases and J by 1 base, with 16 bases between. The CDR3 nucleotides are TGCAGCGGACACAGGGTAGGACCGAACACTGAAGCTTTCTTT. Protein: CSGHRVGPNTEAFF.

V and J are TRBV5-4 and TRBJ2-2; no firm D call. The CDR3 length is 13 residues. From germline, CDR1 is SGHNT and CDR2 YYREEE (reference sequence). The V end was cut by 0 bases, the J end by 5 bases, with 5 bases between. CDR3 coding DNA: TGTGCCAGCAGCTTGGACAGAACCGGGGAGCTGTTTTTT. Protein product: CASSLDRTGELFF.

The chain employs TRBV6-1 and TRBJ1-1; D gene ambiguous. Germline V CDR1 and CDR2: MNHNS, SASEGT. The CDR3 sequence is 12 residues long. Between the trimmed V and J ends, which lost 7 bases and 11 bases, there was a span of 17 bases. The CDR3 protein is CASISGSILAFF. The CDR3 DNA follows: TGTGCCAGCATCTCAGGATCGATCTTGGCTTTCTTT.

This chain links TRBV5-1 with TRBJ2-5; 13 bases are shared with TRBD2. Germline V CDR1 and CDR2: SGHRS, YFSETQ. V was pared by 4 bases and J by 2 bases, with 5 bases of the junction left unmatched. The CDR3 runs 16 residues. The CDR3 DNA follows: TGCGCCAGCAGCCTTGGACTAGCGGGAGTACAAGAGACCCAGTACTTC. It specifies CASSLGLAGVQETQYF.

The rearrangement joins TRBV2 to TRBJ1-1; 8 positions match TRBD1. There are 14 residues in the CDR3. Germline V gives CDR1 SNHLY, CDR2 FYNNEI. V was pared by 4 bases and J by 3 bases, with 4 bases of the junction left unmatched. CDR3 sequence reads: CASSAGGADTEAFF. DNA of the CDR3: TGTGCCAGCAGTGCAGGGGGCGCGGACACTGAAGCTTTCTTT.

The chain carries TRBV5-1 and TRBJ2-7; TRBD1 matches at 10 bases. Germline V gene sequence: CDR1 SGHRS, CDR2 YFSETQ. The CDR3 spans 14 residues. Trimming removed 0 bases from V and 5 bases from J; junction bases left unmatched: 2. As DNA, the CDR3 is TGCGCCAGCAGCTTGGGGGACAGGGGCGACGAGCAGTACTTC. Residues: CASSLGDRGDEQYF. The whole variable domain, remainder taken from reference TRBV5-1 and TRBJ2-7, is KAGVTQTPRYLIKTRGQQVTLSCSPISGHRSVSWYQQTPGQGLQFLFEYFSETQRNKGNFPGRFSGRQFSNSRSEMNVSTLELGDSALYLCASSLGDRGDEQYFGPGTRLTVT.

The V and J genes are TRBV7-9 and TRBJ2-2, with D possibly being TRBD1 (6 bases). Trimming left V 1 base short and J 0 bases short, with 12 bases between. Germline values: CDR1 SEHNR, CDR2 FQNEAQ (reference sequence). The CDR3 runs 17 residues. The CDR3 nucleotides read TGTGCCAGCAGCTTAGGGGGGCAGGGTCCGAACACCGGGGAGCTGTTTTTT. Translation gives CASSLGGQGPNTGELFF.

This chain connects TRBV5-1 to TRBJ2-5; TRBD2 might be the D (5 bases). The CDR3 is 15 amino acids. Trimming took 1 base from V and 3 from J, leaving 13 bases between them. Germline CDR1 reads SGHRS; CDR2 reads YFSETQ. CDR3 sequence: CASSLRGYREETQYF. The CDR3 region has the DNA TGCGCCAGCAGCTTGAGAGGGTATCGCGAAGAGACCCAGTACTTC.

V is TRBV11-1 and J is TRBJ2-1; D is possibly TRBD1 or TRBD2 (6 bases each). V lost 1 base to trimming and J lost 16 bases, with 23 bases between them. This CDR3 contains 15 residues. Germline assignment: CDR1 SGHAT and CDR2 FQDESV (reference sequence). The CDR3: CASSLDLTSTRGKFF. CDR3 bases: TGTGCCAGCAGCTTAGATCTTACTAGCACCAGGGGTAAATTCTTC.

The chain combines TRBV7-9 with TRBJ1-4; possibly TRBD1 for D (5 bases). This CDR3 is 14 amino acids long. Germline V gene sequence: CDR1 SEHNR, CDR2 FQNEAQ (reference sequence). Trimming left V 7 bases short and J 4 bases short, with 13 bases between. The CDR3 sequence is CASTVGANNEKLFF. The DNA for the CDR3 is TGTGCCAGCACGGTCGGGGCCAATAATGAAAAACTGTTTTTT.